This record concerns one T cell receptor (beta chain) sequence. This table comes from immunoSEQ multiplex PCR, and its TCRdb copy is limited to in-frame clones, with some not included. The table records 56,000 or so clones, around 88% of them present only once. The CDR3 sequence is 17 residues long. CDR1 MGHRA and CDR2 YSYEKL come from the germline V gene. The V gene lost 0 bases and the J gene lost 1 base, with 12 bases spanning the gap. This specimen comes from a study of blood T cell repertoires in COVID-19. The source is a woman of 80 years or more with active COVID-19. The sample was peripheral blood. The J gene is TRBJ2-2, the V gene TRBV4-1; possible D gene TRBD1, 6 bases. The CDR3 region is CASSQDGRGGNTGELFF. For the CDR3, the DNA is TGCGCCAGCAGCCAAGATGGCAGGGGTGGGAACACCGGGGAGCTGTTTTTT.